This is a list of T cell receptor beta chains from one sample in a study of response to subunit inactivated influenza vaccine. A single record per CDR3 protein comes from TCRdb applying MiXCR to the RT-PCR reads. The sample includes more than 400,000 distinct CDR3 sequences, over 9.5% of them seen just once. The material was PBMCs from blood, obtained 45 days after vaccination. Source of these receptors: a man aged 50 to 60 who received an inactivated influenza vaccine. Both conserved end residues are part of each CDR3. The order of the fields is clone size, V gene, D gene, J gene, CDR3 protein, CDR3 DNA. The D gene is left open where the match is weak. The size of a clone is reported for some rows only, either as once, few or many, or as a class for expanded clones.

clone size: -
V gene: TRBV12-3/TRBV12-4
D gene: -
J gene: TRBJ2-7
CDR3 protein: CASSALRYEQYF
CDR3 DNA: TGTGCCAGCAGTGCCCTCCGTTACGAGCAGTACTTC

clone size: -
V gene: TRBV5-1
D gene: -
J gene: TRBJ1-3
CDR3 protein: CASSLANRAASGNTIYF
CDR3 DNA: TGCGCCAGCAGCTTGGCCAACAGGGCGGCCTCTGGAAACACCATATATTTT

clone size: many
V gene: TRBV24-1
D gene: -
J gene: TRBJ2-3
CDR3 protein: CATSDLWATSTDTQYF
CDR3 DNA: TGTGCCACCAGTGATTTGTGGGCGACTAGCACAGATACGCAGTATTTT

clone size: -
V gene: TRBV5-6
D gene: TRBD1
J gene: TRBJ2-7
CDR3 protein: CASSRSGTGREQYF
CDR3 DNA: TGTGCCAGCAGCCGTTCCGGGACAGGGCGCGAGCAGTACTTC

clone size: few
V gene: TRBV18
D gene: -
J gene: TRBJ1-1
CDR3 protein: CASSPFVDNTEAFF
CDR3 DNA: TGTGCCAGCTCACCCTTCGTGGATAACACTGAAGCTTTCTTT

clone size: -
V gene: TRBV5-6
D gene: -
J gene: TRBJ2-2
CDR3 protein: CAIGPGSKAGELFF
CDR3 DNA: TGTGCCATCGGCCCCGGGAGTAAAGCCGGGGAGCTGTTTTTT

clone size: many
V gene: TRBV6-1
D gene: TRBD2
J gene: TRBJ2-7
CDR3 protein: CASTSLAGGYEQYF
CDR3 DNA: TGTGCCAGCACCTCACTAGCGGGAGGCTACGAGCAGTACTTC

clone size: -
V gene: TRBV12-3/TRBV12-4
D gene: -
J gene: TRBJ1-2
CDR3 protein: CASTSTGPNYGYTF
CDR3 DNA: TGTGCCAGCACCTCAACAGGCCCTAACTATGGCTACACCTTC

clone size: many
V gene: TRBV7-9
D gene: -
J gene: TRBJ2-1
CDR3 protein: CASSSTLVFEQFF
CDR3 DNA: TGTGCCAGCAGCTCCACTCTGGTTTTTGAGCAGTTCTTC

clone size: many
V gene: TRBV5-1
D gene: -
J gene: TRBJ2-7
CDR3 protein: CASSSTNSYEQYF
CDR3 DNA: TGCGCCAGCAGCTCTACAAACTCCTACGAGCAGTACTTC

clone size: many
V gene: TRBV12-3/TRBV12-4
D gene: -
J gene: TRBJ1-1
CDR3 protein: CASSSAGLNTEAFF
CDR3 DNA: TGTGCCAGCAGTTCCGCAGGGTTGAACACTGAAGCTTTCTTT

clone size: -
V gene: TRBV29-1
D gene: TRBD1
J gene: TRBJ2-7
CDR3 protein: CSVCGQAGYEQYF
CDR3 DNA: TGCAGCGTCTGCGGACAGGCGGGCTACGAGCAGTACTTC

clone size: few
V gene: TRBV7-2
D gene: TRBD2
J gene: TRBJ2-7
CDR3 protein: CASSTNSGATYEQYF
CDR3 DNA: TGTGCCAGCAGCACCAATAGCGGGGCCACCTACGAGCAGTACTTC

clone size: -
V gene: TRBV24-1
D gene: -
J gene: TRBJ1-1
CDR3 protein: CATRQYPNTEAFF
CDR3 DNA: TGTGCCACCAGGCAATATCCGAACACTGAAGCTTTCTTT

clone size: few
V gene: TRBV29-1
D gene: -
J gene: TRBJ2-3
CDR3 protein: CSGERGFSPDTQYF
CDR3 DNA: TGCAGCGGGGAAAGGGGGTTCTCCCCAGATACGCAGTATTTT

clone size: once
V gene: TRBV20-1
D gene: -
J gene: TRBJ2-3
CDR3 protein: CSARDSQSSTARTDTQYF
CDR3 DNA: TGCAGTGCTAGAGATAGCCAGAGCAGTACGGCACGAACAGATACGCAGTATTTT

clone size: few
V gene: TRBV6-2/TRBV6-3
D gene: -
J gene: TRBJ1-1
CDR3 protein: CASSYQQGGGSEAFF
CDR3 DNA: TGTGCCAGCAGTTACCAGCAGGGAGGTGGTTCTGAAGCTTTCTTT

clone size: few
V gene: TRBV7-6
D gene: TRBD1
J gene: TRBJ1-5
CDR3 protein: CASSEGQGKPQHF
CDR3 DNA: TGTGCCAGCAGCGAAGGACAGGGGAAGCCCCAGCATTTT

clone size: few
V gene: TRBV9
D gene: -
J gene: TRBJ2-1
CDR3 protein: CASRASGTGLSYNEQFF
CDR3 DNA: TGTGCCAGCAGAGCCTCGGGAACCGGCCTATCCTACAATGAGCAGTTCTTC

clone size: few
V gene: TRBV3-1
D gene: -
J gene: TRBJ2-7
CDR3 protein: CASSPPGTQRYYEQYF
CDR3 DNA: TGTGCCAGCAGCCCGCCGGGGACACAACGATACTACGAGCAGTACTTC

clone size: few
V gene: TRBV12-3/TRBV12-4
D gene: -
J gene: TRBJ2-1
CDR3 protein: CASRPPVPNEQFF
CDR3 DNA: TGTGCCAGCAGGCCCCCGGTCCCGAATGAGCAGTTCTTC

clone size: many
V gene: TRBV12-3/TRBV12-4
D gene: TRBD1
J gene: TRBJ2-2
CDR3 protein: CASSQQGLNTGELFF
CDR3 DNA: TGTGCCAGCAGTCAACAGGGGCTGAACACCGGGGAGCTGTTTTTT

clone size: -
V gene: TRBV18
D gene: -
J gene: TRBJ2-3
CDR3 protein: CASSPSAGSDTQYF
CDR3 DNA: TGTGCCAGCTCACCAAGCGCGGGCTCTGATACGCAGTATTTT

clone size: -
V gene: TRBV12-3/TRBV12-4
D gene: TRBD2
J gene: TRBJ2-3
CDR3 protein: CASRPGLAGGADTQYF
CDR3 DNA: TGTGCCAGCAGACCGGGACTAGCGGGGGGGGCCGATACGCAGTATTTT

clone size: -
V gene: TRBV12-3/TRBV12-4
D gene: -
J gene: TRBJ1-6
CDR3 protein: CASRGGHNNSPLHF
CDR3 DNA: TGTGCCAGCAGGGGGGGGCACAATAATTCACCCCTCCACTTT

clone size: -
V gene: TRBV14
D gene: -
J gene: TRBJ2-1
CDR3 protein: CASGRRSYNEQFF
CDR3 DNA: TGTGCCAGCGGGCGACGCTCCTACAATGAGCAGTTCTTC

clone size: many
V gene: TRBV11-2
D gene: -
J gene: TRBJ2-4
CDR3 protein: CASSLGAQGNIQYF
CDR3 DNA: TGTGCCAGCAGCTTGGGGGCCCAGGGGAACATTCAGTACTTC

clone size: many
V gene: TRBV12-3/TRBV12-4
D gene: -
J gene: TRBJ1-2
CDR3 protein: CASSFTGVRGYTF
CDR3 DNA: TGTGCCAGCAGTTTCACTGGGGTTCGGGGCTACACCTTC

clone size: -
V gene: TRBV19
D gene: -
J gene: TRBJ1-5
CDR3 protein: CASSIAEGGYRQPQHF
CDR3 DNA: TGTGCCAGTAGTATAGCGGAGGGGGGCTACCGACAGCCCCAGCATTTT

clone size: -
V gene: TRBV4-3
D gene: -
J gene: TRBJ2-5
CDR3 protein: CASSQDFRSQETQYF
CDR3 DNA: TGCGCCAGCAGCCAAGACTTCCGGTCGCAAGAGACCCAGTACTTC

clone size: -
V gene: TRBV5-5
D gene: TRBD1
J gene: TRBJ2-1
CDR3 protein: CASSTLTGSYNEQFF
CDR3 DNA: TGTGCCAGCAGCACCTTGACAGGGTCTTACAATGAGCAGTTCTTC

clone size: -
V gene: TRBV6-5
D gene: -
J gene: TRBJ2-2
CDR3 protein: CASSSGRAKNTGELFF
CDR3 DNA: TGTGCCAGCAGTTCGGGGCGAGCGAAAAACACCGGGGAGCTGTTTTTT

clone size: -
V gene: TRBV7-3
D gene: -
J gene: TRBJ1-1
CDR3 protein: CASSLLSNTEAFF
CDR3 DNA: TGTGCCAGCAGCTTACTTTCGAACACTGAAGCTTTCTTT

clone size: -
V gene: TRBV7-6
D gene: TRBD1
J gene: TRBJ2-6
CDR3 protein: CASSPRTGAGANVLTF
CDR3 DNA: TGTGCCAGCAGCCCAAGGACAGGCGCTGGGGCCAACGTCCTGACTTTC

clone size: few
V gene: TRBV20-1
D gene: -
J gene: TRBJ1-1
CDR3 protein: CSHRPPNTEAFF
CDR3 DNA: TGCAGCCATCGGCCCCCGAACACTGAAGCTTTCTTT

clone size: -
V gene: TRBV9
D gene: TRBD2
J gene: TRBJ2-1
CDR3 protein: CASSEGGSISYNEQFF
CDR3 DNA: TGTGCCAGCAGCGAGGGAGGGTCCATCTCCTACAATGAGCAGTTCTTC

clone size: -
V gene: TRBV5-1
D gene: TRBD1
J gene: TRBJ2-6
CDR3 protein: CASSLTGAQSSGANVLTF
CDR3 DNA: TGCGCCAGCAGCTTAACAGGGGCACAAAGCTCTGGGGCCAACGTCCTGACTTTC

clone size: -
V gene: TRBV3-1
D gene: -
J gene: TRBJ2-3
CDR3 protein: CASSQGQGPLSDTQYF
CDR3 DNA: TGTGCCAGCAGCCAAGGGCAGGGGCCCTTATCAGATACGCAGTATTTT

clone size: -
V gene: TRBV14
D gene: -
J gene: TRBJ1-2
CDR3 protein: CASSDSPRGYTF
CDR3 DNA: TGTGCCAGCAGCGACTCCCCGAGGGGCTACACCTTC

clone size: -
V gene: TRBV12-3/TRBV12-4
D gene: -
J gene: TRBJ2-1
CDR3 protein: CASSLQGPGEGVF
CDR3 DNA: TGTGCCAGCAGTCTACAAGGGCCTGGCGAGGGTGTCTTC